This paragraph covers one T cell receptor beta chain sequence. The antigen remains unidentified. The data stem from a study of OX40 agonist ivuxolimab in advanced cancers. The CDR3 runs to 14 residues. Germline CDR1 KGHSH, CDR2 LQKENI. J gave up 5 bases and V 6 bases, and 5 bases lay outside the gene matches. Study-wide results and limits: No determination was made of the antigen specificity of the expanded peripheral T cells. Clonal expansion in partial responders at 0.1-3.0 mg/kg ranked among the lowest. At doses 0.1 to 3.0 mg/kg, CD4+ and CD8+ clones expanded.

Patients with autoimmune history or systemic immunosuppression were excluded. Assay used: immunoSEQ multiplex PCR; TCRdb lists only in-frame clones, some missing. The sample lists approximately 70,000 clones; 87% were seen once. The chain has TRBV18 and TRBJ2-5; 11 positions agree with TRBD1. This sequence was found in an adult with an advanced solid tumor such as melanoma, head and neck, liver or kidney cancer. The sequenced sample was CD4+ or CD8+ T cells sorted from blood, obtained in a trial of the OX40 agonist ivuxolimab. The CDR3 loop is CASSRTGGAETQYF. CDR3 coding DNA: TGTGCCAGCTCGCGGACAGGGGGCGCGGAGACCCAGTACTTC.